Below, 8 T cell receptor beta chains from the same sample are listed, as sequenced in a study of shared clonotypes between healthy human individuals. Generated by immunoSEQ multiplex PCR, the TCRdb table keeps only in-frame clones and is missing some. The table includes 2 million to 2.5 million clones, approximately 96% detected once. The sequenced sample consisted of naive CD4+ T cells sorted from blood. Sample subset: CD45RA+ positively selected. These receptors all come from a man between 18 and 29 years old in good health.

V and J are TRBV4-3 and TRBJ2-3; possibly TRBD1 for D (6 bases). Germline V gene data show CDR1 as LGHNA and CDR2 as YSLEER. Deletions cut 5 bases from V and 0 bases from J, with 12 bases between. The CDR3 is made up of 15 amino acids. As DNA, the CDR3 is TGCGCCAGCAGCTTAGGGGGTTTTAGCACAGATACGCAGTATTTT. Its protein is CASSLGGFSTDTQYF.

The CDR3 coding sequence is TGTGCCAGCAGCTTAGTCGGGACAATGAGCTCCTACGAGCAGTACTTC. Translating it yields CASSLVGTMSSYEQYF. The chain couples TRBV7-8 to TRBJ2-7, with D perhaps TRBD1 (6 bases). The V end was cut by 1 base, the J end by 0 bases, with 13 bases between. The CDR3 runs 16 residues. The germline gives CDR1 SGHVS, CDR2 FQNEAQ.

This clone has just one count. The gene calls are TRBV4-2 and TRBJ1-3, with no clear D. The CDR3 runs 16 residues. CDR1 and CDR2 (germline): LGHNA, YNFKEQ. The V end lost 0 bases, the J end lost 0 bases, and 9 bases lay between the germline ends. This chain's CDR3 is CASSQERTYSGNTIYF. The DNA for the CDR3 is TGTGCCAGCAGCCAAGAAAGGACCTACTCTGGAAACACCATATATTTT.

This clone was detected once. This rearrangement joins TRBV7-2 to TRBJ2-2; perhaps TRBD1 as D (6 bases). Per the germline V gene, CDR1 is SGHTA and CDR2 is FQGNSA. With 5 bases removed from V and 4 bases from J, the gap between germline ends came to 11 bases. The length of the CDR3 is 14 residues. Here the CDR3 DNA reads TGTGCCAGCAGCCAAGGGGGAGTCACCGGGGAGCTGTTTTTT. Amino acids: CASSQGGVTGELFF.

The chain uses TRBV5-6 and TRBJ1-4; D may be TRBD1 (5 bases). Deletions cut 0 bases from V and 7 bases from J, with 10 bases between. This CDR3 is 14 amino acids long. The germline CDR1 and CDR2 sequences are SGHDT and YYEEEE. Written as DNA, the CDR3 is TGTGCCAGCAGCTTGGCTCGGACATCTGAAAAACTGTTTTTT. This sequence encodes CASSLARTSEKLFF. The variable domain in full, with the rest retrieved from reference TRBV5-6 and TRBJ1-4, is DAGVTQSPTHLIKTRGQQVTLRCSPKSGHDTVSWYQQALGQGPQFIFQYYEEEERQRGNFPDRFSGHQFPNYSSELNVNALLLGDSALYLCASSLARTSEKLFFGSGTQLSVL.

For this clone: Other DNA sequences from this sample encode an identical CDR3 as well. This sequence joins TRBV5-1 and TRBJ2-5; 7 bases are shared with TRBD2. The V and J ends lost 4 bases and 5 bases, in that order; junction bases with no gene match: 5. The CDR3 covers 13 residues. CDR1 and CDR2 from the germline V gene are SGHRS and YFSETQ. The CDR3 coding sequence is TGCGCCAGCAGCGGCGGGGGAGGGGAGACCCAGTACTTC. Amino acid sequence: CASSGGGGETQYF.

CDR3 loop: CASSPWTQNTEAFF. CDR3 nucleotides: TGTGCCAGCAGTCCTTGGACTCAGAACACTGAAGCTTTCTTT. The chain joins TRBV6-1 to TRBJ1-1; D is undetermined. The CDR3 contains 14 residues. Trimming took off 5 bases at V and 1 base at J, with 11 bases between the two ends. Germline-derived CDR1 and CDR2 are MNHNS and SASEGT.

The rearrangement links TRBV9 to TRBJ1-4; no definite D call. Germline lookup yields CDR1 SGDLS and CDR2 YYNGEE. V gave up 0 bases and J gave up 5 bases, with 8 bases separating them. This CDR3 spans 14 amino acids. The CDR3 loop is CASSVESFNEKLFF. CDR3 coding DNA: TGTGCCAGCAGCGTAGAGTCCTTCAATGAAAAACTGTTTTTT.